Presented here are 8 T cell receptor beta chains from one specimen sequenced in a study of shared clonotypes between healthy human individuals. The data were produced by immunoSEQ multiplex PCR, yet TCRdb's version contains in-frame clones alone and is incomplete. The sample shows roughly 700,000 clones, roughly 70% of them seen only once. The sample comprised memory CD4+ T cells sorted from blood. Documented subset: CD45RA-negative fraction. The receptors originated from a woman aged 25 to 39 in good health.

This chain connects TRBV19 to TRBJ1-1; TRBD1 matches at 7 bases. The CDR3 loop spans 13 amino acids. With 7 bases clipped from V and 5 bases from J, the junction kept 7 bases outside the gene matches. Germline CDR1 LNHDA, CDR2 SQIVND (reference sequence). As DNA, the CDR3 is TGTGCCAGTACCCCAAACAGGGGAACTGAAGCTTTCTTT. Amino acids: CASTPNRGTEAFF. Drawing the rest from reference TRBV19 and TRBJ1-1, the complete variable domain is DGGITQSPKYLFRKEGQNVTLSCEQNLNHDAMYWYRQDPGQGLRLIYYSQIVNDFQKGDIAEGYSVSREKKESFPLTVTSAQKNPTAFYLCASTPNRGTEAFFGQGTRLTVV.

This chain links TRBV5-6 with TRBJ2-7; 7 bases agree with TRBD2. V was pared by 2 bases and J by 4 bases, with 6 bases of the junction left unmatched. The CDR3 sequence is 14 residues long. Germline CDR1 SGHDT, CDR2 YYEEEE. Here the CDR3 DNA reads TGTGCCAGCAGCTTCAAACTAGCGAGTTACGAGCAGTACTTC. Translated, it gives CASSFKLASYEQYF. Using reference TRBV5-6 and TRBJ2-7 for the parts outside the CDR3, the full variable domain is DAGVTQSPTHLIKTRGQQVTLRCSPKSGHDTVSWYQQALGQGPQFIFQYYEEEERQRGNFPDRFSGHQFPNYSSELNVNALLLGDSALYLCASSFKLASYEQYFGPGTRLTVT.

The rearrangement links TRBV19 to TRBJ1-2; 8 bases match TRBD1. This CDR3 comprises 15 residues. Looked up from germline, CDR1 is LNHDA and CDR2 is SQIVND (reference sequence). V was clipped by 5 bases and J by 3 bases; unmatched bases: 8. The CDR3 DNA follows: TGTGCCAGTAGTCCCCGGACAGGGACCGACTATGGCTACACCTTC. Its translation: CASSPRTGTDYGYTF.

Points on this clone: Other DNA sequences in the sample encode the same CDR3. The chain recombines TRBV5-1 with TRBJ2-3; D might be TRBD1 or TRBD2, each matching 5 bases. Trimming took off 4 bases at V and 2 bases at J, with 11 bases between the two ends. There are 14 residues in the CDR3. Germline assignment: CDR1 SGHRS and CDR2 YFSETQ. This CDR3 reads CASSPGTITDTQYF. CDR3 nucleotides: TGCGCCAGCAGCCCCGGGACCATCACAGATACGCAGTATTTT.

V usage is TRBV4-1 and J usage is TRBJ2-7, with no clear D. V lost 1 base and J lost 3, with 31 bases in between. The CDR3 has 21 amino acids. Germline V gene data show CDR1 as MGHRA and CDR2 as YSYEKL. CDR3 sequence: CASSQGVGAGSFSVSVYEQYF. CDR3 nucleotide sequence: TGCGCCAGCAGCCAAGGAGTGGGCGCTGGCTCGTTTTCTGTTTCGGTCTACGAGCAGTACTTC.

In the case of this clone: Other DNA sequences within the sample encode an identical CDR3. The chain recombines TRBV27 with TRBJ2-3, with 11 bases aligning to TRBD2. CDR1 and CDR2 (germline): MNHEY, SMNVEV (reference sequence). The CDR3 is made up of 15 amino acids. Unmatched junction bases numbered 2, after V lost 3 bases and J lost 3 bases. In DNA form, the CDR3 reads TGTGCCAGCAGTTTTTTAGCGGGAGGGACAGATACGCAGTATTTT. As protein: CASSFLAGGTDTQYF.

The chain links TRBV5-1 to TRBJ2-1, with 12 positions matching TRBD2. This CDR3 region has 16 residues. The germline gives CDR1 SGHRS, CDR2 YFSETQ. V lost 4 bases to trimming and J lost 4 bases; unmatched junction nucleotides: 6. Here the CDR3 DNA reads TGCGCCAGCAGCAAGGCACTAGCGGGAGGTTACAATGAGCAGTTCTTC. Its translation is CASSKALAGGYNEQFF.

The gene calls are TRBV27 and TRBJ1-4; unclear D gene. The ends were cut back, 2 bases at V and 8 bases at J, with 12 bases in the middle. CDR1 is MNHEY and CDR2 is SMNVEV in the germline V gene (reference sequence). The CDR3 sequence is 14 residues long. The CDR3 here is CASSLKVGGEKLFF. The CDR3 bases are TGTGCCAGCAGTTTAAAGGTCGGTGGGGAAAAACTGTTTTTT.